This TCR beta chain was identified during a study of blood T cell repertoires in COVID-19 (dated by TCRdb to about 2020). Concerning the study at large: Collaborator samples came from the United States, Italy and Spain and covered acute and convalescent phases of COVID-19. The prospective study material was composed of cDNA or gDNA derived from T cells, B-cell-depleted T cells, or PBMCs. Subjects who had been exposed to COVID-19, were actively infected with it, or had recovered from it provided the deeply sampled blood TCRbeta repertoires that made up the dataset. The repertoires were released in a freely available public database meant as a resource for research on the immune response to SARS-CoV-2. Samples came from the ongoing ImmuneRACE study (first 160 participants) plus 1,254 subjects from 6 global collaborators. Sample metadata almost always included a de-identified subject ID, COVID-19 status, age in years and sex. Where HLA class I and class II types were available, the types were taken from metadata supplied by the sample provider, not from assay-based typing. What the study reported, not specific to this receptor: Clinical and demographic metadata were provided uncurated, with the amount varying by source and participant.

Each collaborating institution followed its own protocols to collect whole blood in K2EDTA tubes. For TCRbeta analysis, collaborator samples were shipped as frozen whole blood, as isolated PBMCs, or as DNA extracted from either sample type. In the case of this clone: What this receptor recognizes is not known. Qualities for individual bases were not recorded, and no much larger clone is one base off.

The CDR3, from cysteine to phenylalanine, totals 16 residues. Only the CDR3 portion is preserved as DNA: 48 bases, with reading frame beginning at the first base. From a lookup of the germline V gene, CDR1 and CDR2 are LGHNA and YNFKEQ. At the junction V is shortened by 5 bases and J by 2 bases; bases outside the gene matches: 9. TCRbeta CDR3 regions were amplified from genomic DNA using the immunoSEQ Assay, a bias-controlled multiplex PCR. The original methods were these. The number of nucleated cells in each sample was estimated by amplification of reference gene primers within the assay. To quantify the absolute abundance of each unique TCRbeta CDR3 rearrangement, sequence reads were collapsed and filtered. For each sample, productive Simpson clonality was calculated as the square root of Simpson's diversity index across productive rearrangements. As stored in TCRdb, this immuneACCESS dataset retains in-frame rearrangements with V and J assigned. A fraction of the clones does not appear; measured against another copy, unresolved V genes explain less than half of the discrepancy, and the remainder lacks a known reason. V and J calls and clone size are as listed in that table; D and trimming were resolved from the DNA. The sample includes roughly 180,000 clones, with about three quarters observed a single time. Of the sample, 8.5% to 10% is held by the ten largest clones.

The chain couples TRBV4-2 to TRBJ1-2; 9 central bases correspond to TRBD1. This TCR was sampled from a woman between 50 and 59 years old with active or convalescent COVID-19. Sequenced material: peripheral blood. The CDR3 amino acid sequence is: CASSLRGGQGNYGYTF. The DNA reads TGTGCCAGCAGCTTAAGGGGGGGACAGGGAAACTATGGCTACACCTTC.